The rows below give T cell receptor beta chains drawn from one sample of a study of cytomegalovirus exposure and HLA in healthy donors. Assay used: immunoSEQ multiplex PCR; TCRdb lists only in-frame clones, some missing. The table has roughly 110,000 clones, over 75% seen once; the top ten hold around 2.1%. Sample: PBMCs. The receptors originated from a man aged 25 to 45 in good health and CMV-seronegative. Both conserved end residues are part of each CDR3. A D gene is named only where the DNA matches it firmly. Expanded clones are given a class, and other clones once, few, many or no size at all.

V gene	J gene	D gene	clone size	CDR3 DNA	CDR3 protein
TRBV28	TRBJ2-7	TRBD1	.	TGTGCCAGCATGACCGGGACAGGGAACGAGCAGTACTTC	CASMTGTGNEQYF
TRBV28	TRBJ2-5	.	.	TGTGCCAGCAGTTTGGATGAAGAGGTGACCCAGTACTTC	CASSLDEEVTQYF
TRBV2	TRBJ1-2	.	.	TGTGCCAGCCCCGGGACAACTGGGGGCTACACCTTC	CASPGTTGGYTF
TRBV4-1	TRBJ1-2	.	.	TGCGCCAGCAGCCAAGGCGATGGCTACACCTTC	CASSQGDGYTF
TRBV9	TRBJ2-3	TRBD2	.	TGTGCCAGCAAATCGGGAGGGCCGGCAGATACGCAGTATTTT	CASKSGGPADTQYF
TRBV5-1	TRBJ2-6	TRBD2	.	TGCGCCAGCAGCTTGATGGGACTAGCGGGGAGTCCTGGGGCCAACGTCCTGACTTTC	CASSLMGLAGSPGANVLTF
TRBV7-8	TRBJ1-1	TRBD1	.	TGTGCCAGCAGATTTTACAGGGGTAACACTGAAGCTTTCTTT	CASRFYRGNTEAFF
TRBV11-3	TRBJ2-4	TRBD1	few	TGTGCCAGCACCCTATCCGGGACAGGGGATACCAAAAACATTCAGTACTTC	CASTLSGTGDTKNIQYF
TRBV9	TRBJ2-3	.	.	TGTGCCAGCAGTTACGGGGTTGGCACAGATACGCAGTATTTT	CASSYGVGTDTQYF
TRBV11-2	TRBJ2-6	.	.	TGTGCCAGCAGCTTGCACAGCATACTCTCTGGGGCCAACGTCCTGACTTTC	CASSLHSILSGANVLTF
TRBV30	TRBJ2-5	TRBD2	.	TGTGCCTGGACAAGCGGGGGAGTAAAGACCCAGTACTTC	CAWTSGGVKTQYF
TRBV28	TRBJ2-1	.	.	TGTGCCAGCAGTCCCCGGCCTAGCGAATACAATGAGCAGTTCTTC	CASSPRPSEYNEQFF
TRBV28	TRBJ2-3	.	.	TGTGCCAGCAGTCCCCAGGGGAAAGGGAGCACAGATACGCAGTATTTT	CASSPQGKGSTDTQYF
TRBV2	TRBJ2-7	.	.	TGTGCCAGCAGTGAAGCGAAGGGACAAATCTACGAGCAGTACTTC	CASSEAKGQIYEQYF
TRBV2	TRBJ2-3	TRBD2	.	TGTGCCAGCAGTGTTGTCGGGACTAGCGGGGGCGGAGGGAGTACAGATACGCAGTATTTT	CASSVVGTSGGGGSTDTQYF
TRBV5-6	TRBJ1-5	.	.	TGTGCCAGCAGCATCCGCGATCAGCCCCAGCATTTT	CASSIRDQPQHF
TRBV30	TRBJ1-5	.	.	TGTGCCTGGAACATCCAGGGCTCACACTTGAGCAATCAGCCCCAGCATTTT	CAWNIQGSHLSNQPQHF
TRBV2	TRBJ2-5	TRBD1	.	TGTGCCAGCAGTGATATAGGGGGCGGCGAGACCCAGTACTTC	CASSDIGGGETQYF
TRBV28	TRBJ1-2	.	.	TGTGCCAGCACCCGCGGGGGTACACCTGCTAACTATGGCTACACCTTC	CASTRGGTPANYGYTF
TRBV28	TRBJ1-1	.	medium-sized	TGTGCCAGCAGTTTAGGAAATCGAGGTGAAGCTTTCTTT	CASSLGNRGEAFF
TRBV4-1	TRBJ2-1	.	many	TGCGCCAGCAGCCAAGGCCTCCTAGCGACCATTTACAATGAGCAGTTCTTC	CASSQGLLATIYNEQFF
TRBV30	TRBJ2-5	.	.	TGTGCCTGGACGTCTTGGGCAGGCCAAGAGACCCAGTACTTC	CAWTSWAGQETQYF
TRBV5-4	TRBJ1-3	.	.	TGTGCCAGCAGCCTAAGGGGGAGCAACTCTGGAAACACCATATATTTT	CASSLRGSNSGNTIYF
TRBV19	TRBJ2-2	.	.	TGTGCCAGTAGTATCCGTACCGGGGAGCTGTTTTTT	CASSIRTGELFF
TRBV13	TRBJ2-3	.	once	TGTGCCAGCAGCCAGGCCTGGGGCTCAGTCTTTGAGAGGCAGTATTTT	CASSQAWGSVFERQYF
TRBV6-4	TRBJ2-3	TRBD1	many	TGTGCCAGCAGTGACACAGGGGGCACAGATACGCAGTATTTT	CASSDTGGTDTQYF
TRBV5-6	TRBJ2-5	.	.	TGTGCCAGCAGCTTGGGACAGATAAAAGAGACCCAGTACTTC	CASSLGQIKETQYF
TRBV7-9	TRBJ1-5	.	few	TGTGCCAGCAGCTTAACGTCTTTGGAGTATAGCAATCAGCCCCAGCATTTT	CASSLTSLEYSNQPQHF
TRBV5-6	TRBJ1-5	.	.	TGTGCCAGCAGCTTCTGGCGTGGGGCACGCAATCAGCCCCAGCATTTT	CASSFWRGARNQPQHF
TRBV2	TRBJ2-3	.	.	TGTGCCAGCACGAGCCAAAGAGCCACAGATACGCAGTATTTT	CASTSQRATDTQYF
TRBV4-2	TRBJ2-5	TRBD2	.	TGTGCCAGCAGCCCGAGCTTAGCGGGAGGGTCAGAGACCCAGTACTTC	CASSPSLAGGSETQYF
TRBV5-1	TRBJ2-5	TRBD2	.	TGCGCCAGCGCCCTTGGGGGTAGCGGGGGGCTTGAGACCCAGTACTTC	CASALGGSGGLETQYF
TRBV19	TRBJ2-7	.	.	TGTGCCAGTAGTATAACGGGTATCGGGAAGCAGTACTTC	CASSITGIGKQYF
TRBV7-9	TRBJ1-5	TRBD1	.	TGTGCCACCTCGCTGGGACAGGGCCAGCCCCAGCATTTT	CATSLGQGQPQHF
TRBV29-1	TRBJ2-3	.	.	TGCAGCGTTGGGAGGGTAGGAACAGATACGCAGTATTTT	CSVGRVGTDTQYF
TRBV2	TRBJ1-2	.	once	TGTGCCAGCAGTGGATTCGGTGTGTATGGCTACACCTTC	CASSGFGVYGYTF
TRBV28	TRBJ1-2	.	.	TGTGCCAGCAGCGGCGGACTGATAAACTATGGCTACACCTTC	CASSGGLINYGYTF
TRBV27	TRBJ2-1	TRBD2	.	TGTGCCAGCAGTAGCGGGAGGGCCCCCTACAATGAGCAGTTCTTC	CASSSGRAPYNEQFF
TRBV19	TRBJ1-5	.	few	TGTGCCAGTAGTCCACAGTCACAGCCCCAGCATTTT	CASSPQSQPQHF
TRBV15	TRBJ2-5	.	.	TGTGCCACCAGCAGAGGACAGAATCAAGAGACCCAGTACTTC	CATSRGQNQETQYF
TRBV7-8	TRBJ1-1	TRBD1	many	TGTGCCAGCAGCCTAGGACAGGGGATGTGGAACACTGAAGCTTTCTTT	CASSLGQGMWNTEAFF
TRBV4-1	TRBJ2-7	TRBD2	.	TGCGCCAGCAGCCCCCAGGGAGGTAGCGGGAGTAGGGAGTACTTC	CASSPQGGSGSREYF
TRBV4-1	TRBJ2-2	TRBD2	.	TGCGCCAGCAGCCAGGCCCGACTAGCGGGGATCTTCACCGGGGAGCTGTTTTTT	CASSQARLAGIFTGELFF
TRBV7-2	TRBJ1-1	.	.	TGTGCCAGCATCCAAACAGGCGGAATAGGCACTGAAGCTTTCTTT	CASIQTGGIGTEAFF
TRBV4-1	TRBJ1-5	.	few	TGCGCCAGCAGCCAAGATGCCAGTTATAGCAATCAGCCCCAGCATTTT	CASSQDASYSNQPQHF
TRBV10-3	TRBJ1-1	.	.	TGTGCCATACGGTACACTGAAGCTTTCTTT	CAIRYTEAFF
TRBV27	TRBJ2-1	TRBD2	.	TGTGCCAGCAGCCACGGCGGGCTAGCGGGAGGGCTGGGAAATGAGCAGTTCTTC	CASSHGGLAGGLGNEQFF
TRBV5-1	TRBJ2-3	.	.	TGCGCCAGCGAGAGGAAGGGAGCGGAAGAAGATACGCAGTATTTT	CASERKGAEEDTQYF
TRBV25-1	TRBJ1-5	.	.	TGTGCCAGCAGCCCCGCGTTTGCTAATCAGCCCCAGCATTTT	CASSPAFANQPQHF
TRBV11-2	TRBJ1-1	.	.	TGTGCCAGCTACGGACAGAATGAAGCTTTCTTT	CASYGQNEAFF
TRBV29-1	TRBJ1-1	.	.	TGCAGCGTTGATTCGACCCTCAGGCGGGGGCGCCGACTGGGGACTGAAGCTTTCTTT	CSVDSTLRRGRRLGTEAFF
TRBV6-5	TRBJ2-1	.	.	TGTGCCAGCAGTAGGGAGTCCTACAATGAGCAGTTCTTC	CASSRESYNEQFF
TRBV7-3	TRBJ1-2	.	.	TGTGCCAGCAGCTTCGGACAGTACTATGGCTACACCTTC	CASSFGQYYGYTF
TRBV7-6	TRBJ2-3	TRBD2	.	TGTGCCAGCAGCTTAGTGGCTAGCGGACTCACAGATACGCAGTATTTT	CASSLVASGLTDTQYF